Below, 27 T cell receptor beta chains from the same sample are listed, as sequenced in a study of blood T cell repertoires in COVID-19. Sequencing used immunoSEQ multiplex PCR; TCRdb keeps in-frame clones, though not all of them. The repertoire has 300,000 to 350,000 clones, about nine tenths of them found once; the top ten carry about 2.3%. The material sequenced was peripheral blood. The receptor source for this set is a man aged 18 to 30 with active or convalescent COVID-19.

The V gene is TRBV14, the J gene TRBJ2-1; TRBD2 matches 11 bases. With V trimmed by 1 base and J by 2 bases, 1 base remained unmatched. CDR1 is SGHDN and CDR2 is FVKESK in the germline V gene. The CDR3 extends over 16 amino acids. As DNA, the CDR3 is TGTGCCAGCAGCCAAGGTAGCGGGGGGGCCTACAATGAGCAGTTCTTC. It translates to CASSQGSGGAYNEQFF.

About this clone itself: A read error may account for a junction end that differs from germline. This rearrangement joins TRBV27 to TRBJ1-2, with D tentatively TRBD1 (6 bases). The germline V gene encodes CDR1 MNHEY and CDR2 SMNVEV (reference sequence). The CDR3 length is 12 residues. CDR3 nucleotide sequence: TGTGCCAGCAGTTTCCCAAGACAGGCCCCATACTTC. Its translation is CASSFPRQAPYF.

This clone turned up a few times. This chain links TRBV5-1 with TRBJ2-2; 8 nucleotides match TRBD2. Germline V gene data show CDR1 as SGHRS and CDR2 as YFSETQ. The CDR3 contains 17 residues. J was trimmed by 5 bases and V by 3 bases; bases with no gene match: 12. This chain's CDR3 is CASSSVAGRAFTGELFF. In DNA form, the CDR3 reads TGCGCCAGCAGCTCGGTAGCCGGGAGGGCATTTACCGGGGAGCTGTTTTTT.

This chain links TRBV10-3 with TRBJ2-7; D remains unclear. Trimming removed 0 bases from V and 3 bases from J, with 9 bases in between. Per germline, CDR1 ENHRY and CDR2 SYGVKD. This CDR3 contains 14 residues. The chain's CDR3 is CAISESKFGYEQYF. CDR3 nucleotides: TGTGCCATCAGTGAGTCGAAGTTCGGCTACGAGCAGTACTTC.

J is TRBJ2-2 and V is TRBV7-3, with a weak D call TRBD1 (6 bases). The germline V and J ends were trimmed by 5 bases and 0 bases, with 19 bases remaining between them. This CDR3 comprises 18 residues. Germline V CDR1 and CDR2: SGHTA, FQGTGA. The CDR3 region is CASSAGTRDITNTGELFF. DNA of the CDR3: TGTGCCAGCAGCGCAGGGACGAGGGACATAACGAACACCGGGGAGCTGTTTTTT.

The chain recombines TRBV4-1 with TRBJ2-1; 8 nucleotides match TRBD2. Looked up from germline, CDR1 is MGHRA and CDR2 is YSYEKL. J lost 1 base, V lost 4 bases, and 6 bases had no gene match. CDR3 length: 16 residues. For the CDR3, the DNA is TGCGCCAGCAGCCTTATCGGGAGGGTTTCCTACAATGAGCAGTTCTTC. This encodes CASSLIGRVSYNEQFF.

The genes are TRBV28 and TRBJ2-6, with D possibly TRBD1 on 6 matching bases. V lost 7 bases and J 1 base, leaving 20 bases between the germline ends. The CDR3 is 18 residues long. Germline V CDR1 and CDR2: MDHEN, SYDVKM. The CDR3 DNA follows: TGTGCCAGCACCCATGGTGGGGGCACGATTTCTGGGGCCAACGTCCTGACTTTC. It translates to CASTHGGGTISGANVLTF.

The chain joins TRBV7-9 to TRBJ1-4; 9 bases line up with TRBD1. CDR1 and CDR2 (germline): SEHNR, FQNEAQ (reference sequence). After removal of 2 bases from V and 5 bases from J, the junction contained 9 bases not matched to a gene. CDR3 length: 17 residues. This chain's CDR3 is CASSLYPRDRENEKLFF. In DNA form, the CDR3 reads TGTGCCAGCAGCTTATATCCCCGGGACAGGGAAAATGAAAAACTGTTTTTT.

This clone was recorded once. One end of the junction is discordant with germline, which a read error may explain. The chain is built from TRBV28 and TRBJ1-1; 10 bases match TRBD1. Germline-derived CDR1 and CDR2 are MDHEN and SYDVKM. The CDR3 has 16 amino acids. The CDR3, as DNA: TGTGCCGGCAGTCCGTGGACAGGGGGAGTGAGGACTGAAGCTTTCTTT. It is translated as CAGSPWTGGVRTEAFF.

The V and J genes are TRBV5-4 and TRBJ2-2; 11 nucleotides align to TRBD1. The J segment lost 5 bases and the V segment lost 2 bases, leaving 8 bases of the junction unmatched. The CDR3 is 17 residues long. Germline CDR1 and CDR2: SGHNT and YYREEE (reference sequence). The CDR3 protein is CASSFRTGGAITGELFF. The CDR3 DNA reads TGTGCCAGCAGCTTCAGGACAGGGGGCGCAATAACCGGGGAGCTGTTTTTT. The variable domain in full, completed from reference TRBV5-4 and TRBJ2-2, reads ETGVTQSPTHLIKTRGQQVTLRCSSQSGHNTVSWYQQALGQGPQFIFQYYREEENGRGNFPPRFSGLQFPNYSSELNVNALELDDSALYLCASSFRTGGAITGELFFGEGSRLTVL.

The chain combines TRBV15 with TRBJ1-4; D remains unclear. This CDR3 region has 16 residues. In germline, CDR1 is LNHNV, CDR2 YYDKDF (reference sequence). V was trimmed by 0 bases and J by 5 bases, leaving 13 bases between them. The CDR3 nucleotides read TGTGCCACCAGCAGAGATCAAGCCAGGCTGAATGAAAAACTGTTTTTT. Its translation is CATSRDQARLNEKLFF.

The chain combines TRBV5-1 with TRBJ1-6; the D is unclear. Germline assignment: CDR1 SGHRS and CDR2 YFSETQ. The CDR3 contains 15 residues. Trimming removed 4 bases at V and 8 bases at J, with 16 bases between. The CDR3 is CASSPLDAGDSPLHF. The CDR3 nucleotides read TGCGCCAGCAGCCCACTTGATGCCGGGGATTCACCCCTCCACTTT.

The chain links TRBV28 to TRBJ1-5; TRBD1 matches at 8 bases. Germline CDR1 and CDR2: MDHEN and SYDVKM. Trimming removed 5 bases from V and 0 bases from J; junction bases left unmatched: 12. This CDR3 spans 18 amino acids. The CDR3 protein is CASSPGTGYDSSNQPQHF. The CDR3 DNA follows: TGTGCCAGCAGTCCCGGGACAGGTTACGACTCTAGCAATCAGCCCCAGCATTTT.

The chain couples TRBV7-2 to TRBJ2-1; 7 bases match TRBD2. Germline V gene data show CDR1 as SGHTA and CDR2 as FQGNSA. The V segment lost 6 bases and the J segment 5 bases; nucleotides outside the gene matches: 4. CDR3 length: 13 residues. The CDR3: CASSTGTNNEQFF. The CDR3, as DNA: TGTGCCAGCAGTACCGGGACTAACAATGAGCAGTTCTTC.

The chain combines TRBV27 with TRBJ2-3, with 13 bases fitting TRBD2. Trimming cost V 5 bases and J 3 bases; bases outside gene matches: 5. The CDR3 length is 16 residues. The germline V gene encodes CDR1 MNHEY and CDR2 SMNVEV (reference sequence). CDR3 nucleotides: TGTGCCAGCAGTCCCGGGACTAGCGGGACGACAGATACGCAGTATTTT. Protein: CASSPGTSGTTDTQYF.

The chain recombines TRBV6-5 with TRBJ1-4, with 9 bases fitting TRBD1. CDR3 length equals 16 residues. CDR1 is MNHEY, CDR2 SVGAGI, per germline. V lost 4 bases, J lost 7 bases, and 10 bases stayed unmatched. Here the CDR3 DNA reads TGTGCCAGCAGTTCCGGGACAGGGTGGAGGATTGAAAAACTGTTTTTT. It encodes CASSSGTGWRIEKLFF.

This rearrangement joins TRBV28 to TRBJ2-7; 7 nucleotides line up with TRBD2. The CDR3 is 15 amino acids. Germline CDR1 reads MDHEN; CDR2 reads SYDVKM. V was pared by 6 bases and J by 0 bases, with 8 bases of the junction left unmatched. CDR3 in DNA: TGTGCCAGCAGAAAGGACGGGGGGAGCTCCTACGAGCAGTACTTC. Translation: CASRKDGGSSYEQYF.

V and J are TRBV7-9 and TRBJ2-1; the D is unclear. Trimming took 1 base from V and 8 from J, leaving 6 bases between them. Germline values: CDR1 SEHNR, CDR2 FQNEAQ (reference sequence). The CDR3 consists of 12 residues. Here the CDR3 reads CASSLGGYEQFF. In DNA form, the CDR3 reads TGTGCCAGCAGCTTAGGAGGCTATGAGCAGTTCTTC.

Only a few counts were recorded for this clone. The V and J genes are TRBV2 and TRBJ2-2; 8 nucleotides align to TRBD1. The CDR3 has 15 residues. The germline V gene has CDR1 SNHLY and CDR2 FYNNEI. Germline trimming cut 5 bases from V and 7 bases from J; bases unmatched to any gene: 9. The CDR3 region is CASSSSGTGIGELFF. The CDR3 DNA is TGTGCCAGCAGTTCCTCCGGGACAGGTATCGGGGAGCTGTTTTTT.

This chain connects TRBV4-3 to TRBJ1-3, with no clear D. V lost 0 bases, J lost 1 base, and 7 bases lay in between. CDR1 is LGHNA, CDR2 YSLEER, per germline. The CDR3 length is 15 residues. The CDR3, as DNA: TGCGCCAGCAGCCAAGATCCAGCGTCTGGAAACACCATATATTTT. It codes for CASSQDPASGNTIYF.

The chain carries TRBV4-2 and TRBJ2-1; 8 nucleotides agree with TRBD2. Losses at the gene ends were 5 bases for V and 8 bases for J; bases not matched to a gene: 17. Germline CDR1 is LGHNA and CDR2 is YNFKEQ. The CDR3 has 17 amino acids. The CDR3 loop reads CASSEQRVSGTIYEQFF. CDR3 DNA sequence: TGTGCCAGCAGCGAACAGAGGGTTAGCGGGACTATCTATGAGCAGTTCTTC.

This CDR3 is CASSMRGGDEQFF. In DNA form, the CDR3 reads TGTGCCAGTAGTATGCGAGGGGGGGATGAGCAGTTCTTC. This chain joins TRBV19 and TRBJ2-1; D might be TRBD2 (7 bases). CDR1 LNHDA and CDR2 SQIVND come from the germline V gene (reference sequence). The CDR3 has 13 amino acids. Trimming shortened V by 3 bases and J by 8 bases, and 11 bases separated the two germline ends.

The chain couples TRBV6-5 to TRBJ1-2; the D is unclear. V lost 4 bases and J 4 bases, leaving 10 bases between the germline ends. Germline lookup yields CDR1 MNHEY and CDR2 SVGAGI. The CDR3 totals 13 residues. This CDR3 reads CASSSTDSYGYTF. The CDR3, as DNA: TGTGCCAGCAGTTCGACGGACTCCTATGGCTACACCTTC.

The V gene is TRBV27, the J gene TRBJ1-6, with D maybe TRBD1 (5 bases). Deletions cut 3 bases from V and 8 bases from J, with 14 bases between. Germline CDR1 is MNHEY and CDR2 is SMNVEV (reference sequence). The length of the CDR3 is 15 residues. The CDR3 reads CASSLRTGSDSPLHF. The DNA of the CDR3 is TGTGCCAGCAGTTTGAGAACAGGTAGTGATTCACCCCTCCACTTT.

CDR3: CATRKESSYNEQFF. CDR3 DNA: TGTGCCACCCGGAAGGAGAGCTCCTACAATGAGCAGTTCTTC. The chain carries TRBV6-5 and TRBJ2-1, with unresolved D. There are 14 residues in the CDR3. With 10 bases removed from V and 0 bases from J, the gap between germline ends came to 13 bases. Germline CDR1 MNHEY, CDR2 SVGAGI.

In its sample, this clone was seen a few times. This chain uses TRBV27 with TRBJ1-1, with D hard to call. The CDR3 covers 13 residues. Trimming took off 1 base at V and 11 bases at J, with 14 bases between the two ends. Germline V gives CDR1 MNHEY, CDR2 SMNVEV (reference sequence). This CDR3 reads CASSLYYGEAAFF. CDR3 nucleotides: TGTGCCAGCAGTTTATATTACGGGGAAGCGGCTTTCTTT.

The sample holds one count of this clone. CDR3 sequence (DNA): TGTGCCAGCAGTTACCCGGGATTTGGCGAGCAGTACTTC. It is translated as CASSYPGFGEQYF. The J gene is TRBJ2-7, the V gene TRBV6-2 or TRBV6-3; TRBD2 might be the D (5 bases). V was clipped by 2 bases and J by 6 bases, with 11 bases between them. Germline-derived CDR1 and CDR2 are MNHEY and SVGEGT. There are 13 residues in the CDR3.